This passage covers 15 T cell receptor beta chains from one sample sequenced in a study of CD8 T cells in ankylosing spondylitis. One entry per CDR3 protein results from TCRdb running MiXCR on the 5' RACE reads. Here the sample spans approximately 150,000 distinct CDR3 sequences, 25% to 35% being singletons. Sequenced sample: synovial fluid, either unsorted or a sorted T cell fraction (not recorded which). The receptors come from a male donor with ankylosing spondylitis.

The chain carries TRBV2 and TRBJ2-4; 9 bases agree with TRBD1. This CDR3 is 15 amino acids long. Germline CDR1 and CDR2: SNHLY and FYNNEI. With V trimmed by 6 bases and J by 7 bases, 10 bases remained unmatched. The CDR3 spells CASRRANRGRNIQYF. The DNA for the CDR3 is TGTGCCAGCAGGAGGGCCAACAGGGGGCGTAACATTCAGTACTTC.

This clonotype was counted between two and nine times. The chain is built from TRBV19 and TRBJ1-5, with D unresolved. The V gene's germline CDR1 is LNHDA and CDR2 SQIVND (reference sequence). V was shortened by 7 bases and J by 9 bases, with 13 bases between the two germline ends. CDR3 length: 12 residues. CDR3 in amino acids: CASMSPGWPQHF. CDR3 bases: TGTGCCAGTATGAGCCCGGGGTGGCCCCAGCATTTT.

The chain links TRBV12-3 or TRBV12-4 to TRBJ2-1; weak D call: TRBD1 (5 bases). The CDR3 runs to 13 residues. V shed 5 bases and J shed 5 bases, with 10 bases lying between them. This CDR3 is CASSPRRDNEQFF. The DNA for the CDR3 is TGTGCCAGCAGTCCACGCAGGGACAATGAGCAGTTCTTC.

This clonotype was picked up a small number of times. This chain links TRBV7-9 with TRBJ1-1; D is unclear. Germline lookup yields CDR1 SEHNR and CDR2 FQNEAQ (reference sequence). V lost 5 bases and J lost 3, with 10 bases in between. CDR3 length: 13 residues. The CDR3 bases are TGTGCCAGCAGCCCCTCGAGGGACACTGAAGCTTTCTTT. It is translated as CASSPSRDTEAFF.

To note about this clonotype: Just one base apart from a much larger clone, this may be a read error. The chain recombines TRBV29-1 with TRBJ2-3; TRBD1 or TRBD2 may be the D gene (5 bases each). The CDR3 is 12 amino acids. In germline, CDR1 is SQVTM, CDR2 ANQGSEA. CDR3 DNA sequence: TGCAGCGTTGAGAGGGACGCAGATACGCAGTTTTTT. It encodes CSVERDADTQFF.

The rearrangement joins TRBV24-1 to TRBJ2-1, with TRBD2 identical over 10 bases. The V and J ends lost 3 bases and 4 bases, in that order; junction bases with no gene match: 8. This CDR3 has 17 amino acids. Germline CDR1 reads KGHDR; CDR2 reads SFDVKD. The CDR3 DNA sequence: TGTGCCACCAGTGATCCCTCCGGGACTAGCGCATACAATGAGCAGTTCTTC. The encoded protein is CATSDPSGTSAYNEQFF.

DNA of the CDR3: TGCAGTGCACCATGGACAGGGCGGAGCACTGAAGCTTTCTTT. Translated, it gives CSAPWTGRSTEAFF. This chain uses TRBV20-1 with TRBJ1-1; 8 nucleotides align to TRBD1. Unmatched junction bases numbered 10, after V lost 6 bases and J lost 4 bases. The length of the CDR3 is 14 residues. Germline CDR1 reads DFQATT; CDR2 reads SNEGSKA (reference sequence).

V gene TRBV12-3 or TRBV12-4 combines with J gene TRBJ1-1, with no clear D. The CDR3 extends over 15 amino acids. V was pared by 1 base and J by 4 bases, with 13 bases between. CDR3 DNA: TGTGCCAGCAGTTTAGAGCCAGACTGGGCCACTGAAGCTTTCTTT. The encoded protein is CASSLEPDWATEAFF.

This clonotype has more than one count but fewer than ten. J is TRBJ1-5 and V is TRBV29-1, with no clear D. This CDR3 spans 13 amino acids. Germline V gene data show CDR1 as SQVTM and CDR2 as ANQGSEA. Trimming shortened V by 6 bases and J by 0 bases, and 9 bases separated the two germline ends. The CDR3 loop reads CSVLVDSNQPQHF. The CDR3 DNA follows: TGCAGCGTCCTAGTAGATAGCAATCAGCCCCAGCATTTT.

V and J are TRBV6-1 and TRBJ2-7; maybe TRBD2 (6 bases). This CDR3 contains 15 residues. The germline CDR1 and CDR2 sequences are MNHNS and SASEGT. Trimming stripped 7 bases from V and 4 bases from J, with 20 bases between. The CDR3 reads CASKENYGLAYEQYF. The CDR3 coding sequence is TGTGCCAGCAAAGAAAATTATGGGCTAGCGTACGAGCAGTACTTC.

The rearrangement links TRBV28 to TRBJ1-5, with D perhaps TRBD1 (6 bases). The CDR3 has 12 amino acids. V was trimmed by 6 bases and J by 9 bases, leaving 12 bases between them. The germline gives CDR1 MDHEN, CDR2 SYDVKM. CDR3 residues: CASRTGSGPQHF. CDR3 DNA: TGTGCCAGCAGGACAGGTTCCGGGCCCCAGCATTTT.

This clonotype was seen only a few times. CDR3 sequence: CASISVAGQRNTGELFF. The CDR3 DNA follows: TGTGCCAGCATCTCCGTGGCGGGACAGAGGAACACCGGGGAGCTGTTTTTT. The chain is built from TRBV6-2 or TRBV6-3 and TRBJ2-2; D is possibly TRBD1 (7 bases). Trimming shortened V by 7 bases and J by 1 base, and 19 bases separated the two germline ends. The CDR3 contains 17 residues. Germline V CDR1 and CDR2: MNHEY, SVGEGT.

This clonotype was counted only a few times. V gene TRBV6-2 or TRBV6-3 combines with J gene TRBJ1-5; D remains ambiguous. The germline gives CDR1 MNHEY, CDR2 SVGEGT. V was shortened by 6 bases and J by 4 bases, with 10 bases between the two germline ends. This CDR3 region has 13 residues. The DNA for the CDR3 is TGTGCCAGCAGACAACCCTCTAATCAGCCCCAGCATTTT. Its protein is CASRQPSNQPQHF.

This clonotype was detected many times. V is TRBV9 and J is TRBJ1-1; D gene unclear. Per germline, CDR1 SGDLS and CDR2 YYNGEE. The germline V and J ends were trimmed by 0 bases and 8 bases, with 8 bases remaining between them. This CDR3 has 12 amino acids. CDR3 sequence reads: CASSVGTGEAFF. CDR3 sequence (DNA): TGTGCCAGCAGCGTAGGCACTGGAGAAGCTTTCTTT.

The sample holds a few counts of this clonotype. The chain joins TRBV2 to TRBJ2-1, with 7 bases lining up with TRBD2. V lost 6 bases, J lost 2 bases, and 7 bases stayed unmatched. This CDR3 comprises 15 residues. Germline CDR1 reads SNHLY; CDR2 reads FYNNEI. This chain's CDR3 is CASSSTSDPYNEQFF. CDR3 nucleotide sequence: TGTGCCAGCAGCAGTACTAGCGACCCCTACAATGAGCAGTTCTTC.